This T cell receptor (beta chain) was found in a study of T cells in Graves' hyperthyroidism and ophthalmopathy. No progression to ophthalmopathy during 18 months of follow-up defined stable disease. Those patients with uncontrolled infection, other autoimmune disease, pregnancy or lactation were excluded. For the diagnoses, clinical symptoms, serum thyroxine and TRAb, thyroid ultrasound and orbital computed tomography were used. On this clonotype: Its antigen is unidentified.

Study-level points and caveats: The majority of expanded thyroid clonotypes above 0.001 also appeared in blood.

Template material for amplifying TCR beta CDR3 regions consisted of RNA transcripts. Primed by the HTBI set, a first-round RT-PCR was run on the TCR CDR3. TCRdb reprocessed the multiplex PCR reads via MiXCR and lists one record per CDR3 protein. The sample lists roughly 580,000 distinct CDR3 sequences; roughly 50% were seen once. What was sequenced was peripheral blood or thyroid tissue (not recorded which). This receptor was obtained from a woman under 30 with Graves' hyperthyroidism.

In DNA form, the CDR3 reads TGTGCCACCAGTGATTGGACAGGGGGCCCCTATGGCTACACCTTC. Translating it yields CATSDWTGGPYGYTF. The genes are TRBV24-1 and TRBJ1-2; 11 bases agree with TRBD1. This CDR3 comprises 15 residues. V lost 2 bases and J lost 4; bases outside the gene matches: 2. The V gene's germline CDR1 is KGHDR and CDR2 SFDVKD.